This TCR beta chain was identified during a study of cytomegalovirus exposure and HLA in healthy donors. Study-level information: Roughly 85 million unique TCRs from HLA-typed donors made up an early data release.

Study-wide results and limits: Later, TCR association rates were found to vary by HLA locus, highest for DRB1 and lowest for HLA-C. Reportedly, TCR beta sequences accurately predicted HLA-A and HLA-B alleles in most subjects.

CDR3 length: 15 amino acids. Unmatched junction bases numbered 7, after V lost 0 bases and J lost 7 bases. Per germline, CDR1 SGHTA and CDR2 FQGNSA. Notes on this clone: As yet, its antigen is unknown.

PCR was performed using 60 Vbeta and 13 Jbeta primers. Measured with immunoSEQ multiplex PCR; TCRdb has only the in-frame clones, and not every one. Here the sample spans some 150,000 clones, about 85% being singletons. The sample was PBMCs. The clonotype originates from a young woman in good health and CMV-seronegative. The V call is TRBV7-2, the J call TRBJ2-7; TRBD1 matches 9 bases. The CDR3 is CASSLALGQGMEQYF. In DNA form, the CDR3 reads TGTGCCAGCAGCTTAGCGCTTGGACAGGGGATGGAGCAGTACTTC.